The TCR beta chain under discussion was sequenced for a study of cytomegalovirus exposure and HLA in healthy donors. Study results and caveats: The study flagged some 170 TCR beta chains as cytomegalovirus-associated. Generally TCR sequences proved uncommon, though certain public TCRs appeared in numerous donors.

This clone was found a few times. What it binds is not known. Vbeta (60) and Jbeta (13) primers were used in the PCR. Produced via immunoSEQ multiplex PCR; TCRdb's table is partial and in-frame only. The data contain around 94,000 clones, roughly four fifths of them singletons. Healthy individuals who donated bone marrow served as the donors. CDR1 and CDR2 from the germline V gene are SGHRS and YFSETQ. The CDR3 loop spans 14 amino acids. Between the trimmed V and J ends, which lost 0 bases and 1 base, there was a span of 7 bases. This chain uses TRBV5-1 with TRBJ1-1; D is possibly TRBD1 (5 bases). Sequences were obtained from PBMCs. The sequence derives from a human donor in good health. Written as DNA, the CDR3 is TGCGCCAGCAGCTTGGTCGGACAGAACACTGAAGCTTTCTTT. Translation gives CASSLVGQNTEAFF.